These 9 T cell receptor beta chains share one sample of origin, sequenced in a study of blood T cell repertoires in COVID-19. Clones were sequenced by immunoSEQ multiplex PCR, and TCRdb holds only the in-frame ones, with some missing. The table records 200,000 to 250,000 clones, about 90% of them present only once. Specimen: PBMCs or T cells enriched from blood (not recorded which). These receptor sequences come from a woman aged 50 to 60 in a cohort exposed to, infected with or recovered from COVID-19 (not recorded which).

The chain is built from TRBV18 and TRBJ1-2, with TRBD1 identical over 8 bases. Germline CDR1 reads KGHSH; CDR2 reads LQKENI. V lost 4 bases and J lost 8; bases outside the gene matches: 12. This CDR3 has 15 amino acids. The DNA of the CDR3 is TGTGCCAGCTCACAAACCGGGACAGGTAACGGAGGCTACACCTTC. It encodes CASSQTGTGNGGYTF.

The CDR3 sequence is CASSLPPLTGGVSGYTF. The DNA of the CDR3 is TGTGCCAGCTCACTACCCCCCCTGACAGGGGGCGTAAGTGGCTACACCTTC. The chain carries TRBV18 and TRBJ1-2, with 10 bases aligning to TRBD1. J was trimmed by 7 bases and V by 4 bases; bases with no gene match: 15. The germline V gene has CDR1 KGHSH and CDR2 LQKENI. The CDR3 covers 17 residues. Complete variable domain (other parts from reference TRBV18 and TRBJ1-2): NAGVMQNPRHLVRRRGQEARLRCSPMKGHSHVYWYRQLPEEGLKFMVYLQKENIIDESGMPKERFSAEFPKEGPSILRIQQVVRGDSAAYFCASSLPPLTGGVSGYTFGSGTRLTVV.

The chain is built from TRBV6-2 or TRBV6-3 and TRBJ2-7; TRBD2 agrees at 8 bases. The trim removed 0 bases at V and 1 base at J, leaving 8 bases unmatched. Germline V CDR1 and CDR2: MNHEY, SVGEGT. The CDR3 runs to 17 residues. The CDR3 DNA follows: TGTGCCAGCAGTTACTCGACGAGCGGGGGCCAATCCTACGAGCAGTACTTC. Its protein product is CASSYSTSGGQSYEQYF.

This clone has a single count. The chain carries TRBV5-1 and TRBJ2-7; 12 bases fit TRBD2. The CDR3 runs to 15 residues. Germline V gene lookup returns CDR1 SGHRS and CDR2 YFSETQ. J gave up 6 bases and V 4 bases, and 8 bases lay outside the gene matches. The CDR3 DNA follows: TGCGCCAGCAGCCCCAGACTAGCGGGGGTGGGCGAGCAGTACTTC. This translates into CASSPRLAGVGEQYF. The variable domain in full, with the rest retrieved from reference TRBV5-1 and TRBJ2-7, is KAGVTQTPRYLIKTRGQQVTLSCSPISGHRSVSWYQQTPGQGLQFLFEYFSETQRNKGNFPGRFSGRQFSNSRSEMNVSTLELGDSALYLCASSPRLAGVGEQYFGPGTRLTVT.

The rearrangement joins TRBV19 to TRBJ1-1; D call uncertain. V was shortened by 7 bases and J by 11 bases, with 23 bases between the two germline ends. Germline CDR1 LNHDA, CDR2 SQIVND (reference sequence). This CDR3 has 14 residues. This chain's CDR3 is CASIEDRGLQRAFF. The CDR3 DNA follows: TGTGCCAGTATCGAGGATCGAGGTCTTCAGCGGGCTTTCTTT.

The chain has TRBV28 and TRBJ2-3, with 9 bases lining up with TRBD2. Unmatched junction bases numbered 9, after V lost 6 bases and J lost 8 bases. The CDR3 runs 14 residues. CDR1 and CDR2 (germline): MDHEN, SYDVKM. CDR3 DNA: TGTGCCAGCAGCCAAGCGGGGGGTTTTTCTACGCAGTATTTT. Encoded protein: CASSQAGGFSTQYF.

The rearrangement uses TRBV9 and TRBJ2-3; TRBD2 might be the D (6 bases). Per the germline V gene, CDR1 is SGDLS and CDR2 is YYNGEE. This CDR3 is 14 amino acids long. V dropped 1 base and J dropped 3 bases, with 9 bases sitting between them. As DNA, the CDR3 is TGTGCCAGCAGCGTAAGCGGGCGTACAGATACGCAGTATTTT. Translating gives CASSVSGRTDTQYF.

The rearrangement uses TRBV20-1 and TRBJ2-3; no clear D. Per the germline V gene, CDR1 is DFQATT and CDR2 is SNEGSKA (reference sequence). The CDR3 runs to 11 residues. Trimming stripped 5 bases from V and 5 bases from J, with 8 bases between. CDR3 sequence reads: CSAFTKDTQYF. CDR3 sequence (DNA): TGCAGTGCTTTTACAAAAGATACGCAGTATTTT.

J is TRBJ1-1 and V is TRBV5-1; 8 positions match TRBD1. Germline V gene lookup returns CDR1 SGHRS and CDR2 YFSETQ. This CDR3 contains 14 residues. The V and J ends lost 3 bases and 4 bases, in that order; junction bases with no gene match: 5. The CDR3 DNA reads TGCGCCAGCAGCTCCGGACAGGGCAGCACTGAAGCTTTCTTT. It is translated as CASSSGQGSTEAFF.